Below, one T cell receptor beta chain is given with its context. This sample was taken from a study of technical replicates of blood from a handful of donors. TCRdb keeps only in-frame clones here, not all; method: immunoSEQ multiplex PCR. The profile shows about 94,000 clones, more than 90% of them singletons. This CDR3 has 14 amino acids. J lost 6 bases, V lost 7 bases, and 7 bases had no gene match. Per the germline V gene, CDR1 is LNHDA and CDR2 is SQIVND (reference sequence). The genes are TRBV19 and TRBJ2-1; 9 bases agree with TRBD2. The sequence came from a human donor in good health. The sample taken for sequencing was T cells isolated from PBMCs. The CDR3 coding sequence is TGTGCCAGTACGCGGCGGGAGGGCCGCAATGAGCAGTTCTTC. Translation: CASTRREGRNEQFF.